This T cell receptor beta chain was retrieved from a study of human T cells and chemical hapten exposure. Specified time point: pre-sensitization, week 0. Treatment defined: therapeutic diphenylcyclopropenone sensitization with weekly scalp DPC. Methods used by the authors: The number of TCRs in each sample had a median of about 95,000 and spanned roughly 23,224 to 750,000. TCRdb reanalysed the RACE reads using MiXCR and keeps one entry per CDR3 protein. These V and J calls are TCRdb output, not the study's own analysis. The top ten hold about 1.2% of the sample, which has tens of thousands of distinct CDR3 sequences, 6.5% to 8% seen once. This CDR3 has 16 amino acids. J lost 2 bases, V lost 3 bases, and 6 bases had no gene match. Germline V lookup: CDR1 SQVTM, CDR2 ANQGSEA.

The TCR was taken from a woman between 50 and 59 years old with alopecia areata. Some clones in this sample may be carry-over from other donors' samples. The chain carries TRBV29-1 and TRBJ2-2; 10 bases are a match to TRBD2. Sequencing used whole blood, obtained in connection with sensitization to the hapten diphenylcyclopropenone (DPC). CDR3 amino acids: CSVEGLAGANTGELFF. In DNA form, the CDR3 reads TGCAGCGTTGAGGGGCTAGCGGGGGCTAACACCGGGGAGCTGTTTTTT.